Below, one TCR beta chain is given with its context. What this receptor recognizes is not known. Qualities for individual bases were not recorded, and no much larger clone is one base off. The source of the sample is a study of blood T cell repertoires in COVID-19 (dated by TCRdb to 2018 to 2020). Turning to the overall study: Collaborator samples came from the United States, Italy and Spain and covered acute and convalescent phases of COVID-19. Sample metadata almost always included a de-identified subject ID, COVID-19 status, age in years and sex. The samples were drawn from the first 160 participants of the ongoing ImmuneRACE study and from some 1,300 subjects provided by 6 global collaborators. The prospective study material was composed of cDNA or gDNA derived from T cells, B-cell-depleted T cells, or PBMCs. Where HLA class I and class II types were available, the types were taken from metadata supplied by the sample provider, not from assay-based typing. A freely available public database, intended as a resource for researchers studying the immune response to SARS-CoV-2, is where the repertoires were released. Deeply sampled blood TCRbeta repertoires from subjects exposed to, actively infected with, or recovered from COVID-19 were included in the dataset.

The immunoSEQ Assay, a bias-controlled multiplex PCR, was used to amplify TCRbeta CDR3 regions from genomic DNA. As for the original processing: Nucleated cell counts per sample were estimated from amplification of reference gene primers within the assay. To quantify the absolute abundance of each unique TCRbeta CDR3 rearrangement, sequence reads were collapsed and filtered. For each sample, productive Simpson clonality was calculated as the square root of Simpson's diversity index over productive rearrangements. The table comes from immuneACCESS by way of TCRdb, which keeps in-frame sequences with V and J called. Part of the clones is missing from these tables; in studies checked, under half for an unresolved V gene and the rest for unknown reasons. Clone size and V and J calls were adopted from that table, with D and trimming inferred from the DNA. The sample contains tens of thousands of clones, over 75% of them found a single time. The top ten constitute around a quarter of the sample.

Here is what the overall study found, with its caveats: The amount of clinical and demographic metadata varied by source and participant and was provided uncurated.

Collaborating institutions collected whole blood in K2EDTA tubes following their own protocols. Collaborator samples were shipped for TCRbeta analysis as frozen whole blood, isolated PBMCs, or DNA extracted from either sample type. The V and J ends are trimmed by 6 bases and 5 bases, leaving 10 bases between them. The germline V gene provides CDR1 SGHAT and CDR2 FQNNGV. The CDR3, from cysteine to phenylalanine, totals 12 residues. Left in the record is the CDR3 DNA by itself, 36 bases read in frame from the first base. This sequence was found in a man of 80 years or more with active or convalescent COVID-19. Recombination connected TRBV11-2 to TRBJ2-5; a tentative D match to TRBD2 spans 6 bases. Sequenced: peripheral blood. The CDR3 protein is CASRGGVETQYF. The nucleotide sequence reads TGTGCCAGCAGGGGGGGAGTGGAGACCCAGTACTTC.